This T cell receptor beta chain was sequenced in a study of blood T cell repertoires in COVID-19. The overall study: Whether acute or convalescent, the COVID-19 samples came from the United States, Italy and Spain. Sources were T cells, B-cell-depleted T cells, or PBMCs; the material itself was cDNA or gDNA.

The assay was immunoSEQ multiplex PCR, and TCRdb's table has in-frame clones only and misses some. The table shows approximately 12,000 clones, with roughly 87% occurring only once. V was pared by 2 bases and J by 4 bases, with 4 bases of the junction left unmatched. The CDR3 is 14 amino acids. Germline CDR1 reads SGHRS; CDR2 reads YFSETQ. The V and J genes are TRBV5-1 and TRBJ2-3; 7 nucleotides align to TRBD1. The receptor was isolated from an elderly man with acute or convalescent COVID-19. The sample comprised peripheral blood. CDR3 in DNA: TGCGCCAGCAGCTTCGGGACAGCATCAGATACGCAGTATTTT. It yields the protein CASSFGTASDTQYF.